The 31 T cell receptor beta chains below come from one sample, sequenced in a study of cytomegalovirus exposure and HLA in healthy donors. In the PCR, 60 Vbeta and 13 Jbeta primers were used. The table came from immunoSEQ multiplex PCR; TCRdb's copy has only in-frame clones and leaves some out. The repertoire holds roughly 150,000 clones, with around 84% as singletons. Material: PBMCs. These TCRs come from a woman aged 18-30 years in good health and CMV-seronegative.

The chain employs TRBV7-2 and TRBJ2-7; tentatively, D is TRBD1 (6 bases). Trimming removed 3 bases at V and 0 bases at J, with 24 bases between. The CDR3 consists of 19 residues. Looked up from germline, CDR1 is SGHTA and CDR2 is FQGNSA. The CDR3 sequence: CASSFGSPQGRPSSYEQYF. CDR3 sequence (DNA): TGTGCCAGCAGCTTTGGATCCCCTCAGGGGCGCCCAAGCTCCTACGAGCAGTACTTC.

V is TRBV4-1 and J is TRBJ2-4, with D perhaps TRBD2 (5 bases). Deletions cut 0 bases from V and 15 bases from J, with 18 bases between. The CDR3 runs 14 residues. Germline V gives CDR1 MGHRA, CDR2 YSYEKL. The CDR3 reads CASSQDILGLRTYF. In nucleotides, the CDR3 is TGCGCCAGCAGCCAAGATATTCTAGGACTTCGGACGTACTTC.

The chain employs TRBV29-1 and TRBJ2-7; a weak D match, TRBD2 (5 bases). Trimming took 5 bases from V and 5 from J, leaving 16 bases between them. The CDR3 contains 13 residues. Germline loops: CDR1 SQVTM, CDR2 ANQGSEA. In DNA form, the CDR3 reads TGCAGCGTTACCGGGGAGCGGACCAACGAGCAGTACTTC. Protein sequence: CSVTGERTNEQYF.

The chain employs TRBV18 and TRBJ2-3, with TRBD2 matching 16 bases. CDR3 length: 20 residues. Germline V lookup: CDR1 KGHSH, CDR2 LQKENI. The V segment lost 0 bases and the J segment 4 bases; nucleotides outside the gene matches: 10. CDR3 DNA sequence: TGTGCCAGCTCACCACCGGGACTAGCGGGAGGGGTCCGCACGGCAGATACGCAGTATTTT. The encoded protein is CASSPPGLAGGVRTADTQYF. Full variable domain (missing parts from reference TRBV18 and TRBJ2-3): NAGVMQNPRHLVRRRGQEARLRCSPMKGHSHVYWYRQLPEEGLKFMVYLQKENIIDESGMPKERFSAEFPKEGPSILRIQQVVRGDSAAYFCASSPPGLAGGVRTADTQYFGPGTRLTVL.

The chain links TRBV30 to TRBJ2-1; TRBD2 agrees at 8 bases. Trimming removed 5 bases from V and 6 bases from J; junction bases left unmatched: 9. Germline V gene data show CDR1 as GTSNPN and CDR2 as SVGIG (reference sequence). This CDR3 has 14 amino acids. The CDR3 reads CAWQGAGGSNEQFF. CDR3 in DNA: TGTGCCTGGCAAGGGGCGGGAGGAAGCAATGAGCAGTTCTTC.

This chain joins TRBV29-1 and TRBJ2-1, with a tentative D call TRBD2 (6 bases). The CDR3 has 13 amino acids. Germline CDR1 is SQVTM and CDR2 is ANQGSEA. The V end was cut by 8 bases, the J end by 1 base, with 12 bases between. The chain's CDR3 is CSYRRGSYNEQFF. CDR3 sequence (DNA): TGCAGCTACAGGCGGGGATCCTACAATGAGCAGTTCTTC.

V and J are TRBV28 and TRBJ2-3; TRBD2 aligns across 10 bases. CDR3 length equals 14 residues. V lost 6 bases, J lost 5 bases, and 5 bases stayed unmatched. Germline-derived CDR1 and CDR2 are MDHEN and SYDVKM. The chain's CDR3 is CASSERGGGDTQYF. CDR3 DNA sequence: TGTGCCAGCAGCGAGCGGGGGGGCGGAGATACGCAGTATTTT.

CDR3 nucleotide sequence: TGTGCCAGCAGTTCCACAGCGGGGGGGACCTACAATGAGCAGTTCTTC. Protein sequence: CASSSTAGGTYNEQFF. The chain couples TRBV28 to TRBJ2-1, with 10 bases identical to TRBD2. CDR1 and CDR2 (germline): MDHEN, SYDVKM. The V and J ends lost 4 bases and 2 bases, in that order; junction bases with no gene match: 5. The CDR3 extends over 16 amino acids. The full variable domain, rest sourced from reference TRBV28 and TRBJ2-1, is DVKVTQSSRYLVKRTGEKVFLECVQDMDHENMFWYRQDPGLGLRLIYFSYDVKMKEKGDIPEGYSVSREKKERFSLILESASTNQTSMYLCASSSTAGGTYNEQFFGPGTRLTVL.

This clone showed up just a few times. The J gene is TRBJ1-2, the V gene TRBV9; D might be TRBD1 (6 bases). Germline V lookup: CDR1 SGDLS, CDR2 YYNGEE. The V and J ends lost 0 bases and 2 bases respectively, with 8 bases between them. The CDR3 covers 14 residues. The CDR3 nucleotides read TGTGCCAGCAGCGTAGCTGGACAGAACTATGGCTACACCTTC. Translated, it gives CASSVAGQNYGYTF.

This CDR3 is CSARYYEQYF. In DNA, the CDR3 is TGCAGTGCTAGATACTACGAGCAGTACTTC. The V and J genes are TRBV20-1 and TRBJ2-5; D is uncertain. The J call may be in error: the DNA end matches TRBJ2-7 better. The CDR3 extends over 10 amino acids. Germline-derived CDR1 and CDR2 are DFQATT and SNEGSKA (reference sequence).

This chain uses TRBV19 with TRBJ2-1; TRBD1 matches 7 bases. The CDR3 is 15 amino acids. Germline trimming cut 6 bases from V and 1 base from J; bases unmatched to any gene: 6. Germline CDR1 LNHDA, CDR2 SQIVND (reference sequence). The CDR3 protein is CASRVTGQSYNEQFF. CDR3 in DNA: TGTGCCAGTAGGGTGACGGGACAGTCCTACAATGAGCAGTTCTTC.

This chain connects TRBV28 to TRBJ1-5, with D perhaps TRBD1 (5 bases). The CDR3 runs to 14 residues. Germline V gives CDR1 MDHEN, CDR2 SYDVKM. V shed 6 bases and J shed 5 bases, with 14 bases lying between them. CDR3 sequence (DNA): TGTGCCAGCAGCCAACAGGAGGGAGATCAGCCCCAGCATTTT. Translation gives CASSQQEGDQPQHF. Full variable domain (remainder filled in from reference TRBV28 and TRBJ1-5): DVKVTQSSRYLVKRTGEKVFLECVQDMDHENMFWYRQDPGLGLRLIYFSYDVKMKEKGDIPEGYSVSREKKERFSLILESASTNQTSMYLCASSQQEGDQPQHFGDGTRLSIL.

This clone was picked up one time. V and J are TRBV4-2 and TRBJ2-5, with 10 positions matching TRBD2. Judging by the DNA end, TRBJ2-7 fits better; the J call may be wrong. This CDR3 region has 17 residues. Germline assignment: CDR1 LGHNA and CDR2 YNFKEQ. In DNA, the CDR3 is TGTGCCAGCAGCCAAGATACTAGCGGGGTGGCCCTTACCGAGCAGTACTTC. It specifies CASSQDTSGVALTEQYF.

The V gene is TRBV7-9, the J gene TRBJ2-1, with 9 bases fitting TRBD1. The CDR3 totals 15 residues. Germline V gene lookup returns CDR1 SEHNR and CDR2 FQNEAQ (reference sequence). The V segment lost 5 bases and the J segment 7 bases; nucleotides outside the gene matches: 9. This CDR3 reads CASSGEGTGWNEQFF. The CDR3 coding sequence is TGTGCCAGCAGCGGAGAGGGGACAGGGTGGAATGAGCAGTTCTTC.

V usage is TRBV15 and J usage is TRBJ1-4, with 7 nucleotides matching TRBD1. J was trimmed by 6 bases and V by 0 bases; bases with no gene match: 13. Germline CDR1 reads LNHNV; CDR2 reads YYDKDF (reference sequence). CDR3 length equals 18 residues. The CDR3 spells CATSRDRGDSYPYEKLFF. The DNA for the CDR3 is TGTGCCACCAGCAGAGATCGAGGGGACAGTTACCCTTATGAAAAACTGTTTTTT.

The V call is TRBV7-2, the J call TRBJ2-3; no clear D. The ends were cut back, 3 bases at V and 4 bases at J, with 11 bases in the middle. This CDR3 spans 14 amino acids. Germline CDR1 SGHTA, CDR2 FQGNSA. CDR3 amino acids: CASSFLNAPDTQYF. The CDR3 nucleotides are TGTGCCAGCAGCTTTCTAAATGCTCCAGATACGCAGTATTTT.

The V gene is TRBV23-1, the J gene TRBJ2-5, with 9 bases lining up with TRBD1. TRBV23-1 is an ORF; its function is uncertain. The CDR3 has 14 amino acids. Unmatched junction bases numbered 1, after V lost 3 bases and J lost 2 bases. CDR3 DNA sequence: TGCGCCAGCAGTCAGACAGGGGGGCAAGAGACCCAGTACTTC. Its protein is CASSQTGGQETQYF.

The V gene is TRBV7-9, the J gene TRBJ2-7; 8 bases match TRBD1. Germline V lookup: CDR1 SEHNR, CDR2 FQNEAQ (reference sequence). CDR3 length equals 17 residues. Trimming cost V 2 bases and J 2 bases; bases outside gene matches: 11. This chain's CDR3 is CASSLSRRGHLPYEQYF. In DNA form, the CDR3 reads TGTGCCAGCAGCTTAAGCCGCAGGGGGCATTTACCCTACGAGCAGTACTTC.

A few counts support this clone. The V gene is TRBV2, the J gene TRBJ2-7; no clear D. CDR3 length: 14 residues. The germline CDR1 and CDR2 sequences are SNHLY and FYNNEI. The V gene lost 2 bases and the J gene lost 1 base, with 9 bases spanning the gap. This CDR3 reads CASSELRASYEQYF. The CDR3 nucleotides read TGTGCCAGCAGTGAACTGCGCGCTTCCTACGAGCAGTACTTC.

The chain carries TRBV4-1 and TRBJ1-5; a possible D gene is TRBD1 (5 bases). CDR1 and CDR2 (germline): MGHRA, YSYEKL. The CDR3 is made up of 16 amino acids. Deletions cut 7 bases from V and 2 bases from J, with 18 bases between. CDR3 nucleotides: TGCGCCAGCAACGCACGAACGGGACTGGGCAATCAGCCCCAGCATTTT. Protein sequence: CASNARTGLGNQPQHF.

The CDR3 region is CASSFVRSSYNEQFF. The CDR3 coding sequence is TGTGCCAGCAGCTTCGTACGGTCGTCCTACAATGAGCAGTTCTTC. The chain employs TRBV7-3 and TRBJ2-1; D is unresolved. Deletions cut 3 bases from V and 1 base from J, with 10 bases between. This CDR3 region has 15 residues. Germline loops: CDR1 SGHTA, CDR2 FQGTGA.

The V call is TRBV4-1, the J call TRBJ1-5; D gene uncertain. CDR1 and CDR2 from the germline V gene are MGHRA and YSYEKL. Trimming pared 0 bases from V and 5 bases from J, leaving 8 bases between. CDR3 length equals 14 residues. CDR3 sequence (DNA): TGCGCCAGCAGCCAAGATGGGCTTTATCAGCCCCAGCATTTT. It is translated as CASSQDGLYQPQHF.

The rearrangement links TRBV11-2 to TRBJ2-7; no reliable D call. The CDR3 is made up of 11 amino acids. In germline, CDR1 is SGHAT, CDR2 FQNNGV. Trimming removed 3 bases from V and 6 bases from J, with 6 bases in between. CDR3 in amino acids: CASSFPSEQYF. DNA of the CDR3: TGTGCCAGCAGCTTTCCTAGCGAGCAGTACTTC.

The chain carries TRBV18 and TRBJ2-3, with a tentative D call TRBD2 (6 bases). V was shortened by 0 bases and J by 2 bases, with 9 bases between the two germline ends. From germline, CDR1 is KGHSH and CDR2 LQKENI. The CDR3 length is 15 residues. DNA for the CDR3: TGTGCCAGCTCACCACCGGGACTTTCCACAGATACGCAGTATTTT. This translates into CASSPPGLSTDTQYF.

V gene TRBV4-2 combines with J gene TRBJ1-1; D not resolved. The CDR3 is 14 residues long. Looked up from germline, CDR1 is LGHNA and CDR2 is YNFKEQ. V was cut by 4 bases and J by 6 bases, with 15 bases left in between. The CDR3: CASSRREVGAEAFF. In DNA, the CDR3 is TGTGCCAGCAGCCGGCGGGAGGTAGGCGCTGAAGCTTTCTTT.

The chain has TRBV4-1 and TRBJ2-3, with TRBD2 matching over 7 bases. The germline V gene has CDR1 MGHRA and CDR2 YSYEKL. The CDR3 has 17 residues. Germline trimming cut 4 bases from V and 8 bases from J; bases unmatched to any gene: 18. CDR3 nucleotide sequence: TGCGCCAGCAGCCGGGCCCTCGGCGGGAGCCTCCCTGGTACGCAGTATTTT. It is translated as CASSRALGGSLPGTQYF.

This chain links TRBV4-3 with TRBJ2-2, with 8 bases that match TRBD2. Germline V gives CDR1 LGHNA, CDR2 YSLEER. The CDR3 runs to 16 residues. J lost 2 bases, V lost 8 bases, and 10 bases had no gene match. CDR3 sequence: CASAPDAGGNTGELFF. The CDR3 DNA follows: TGCGCCAGCGCGCCCGATGCGGGGGGCAACACCGGGGAGCTGTTTTTT.

This chain joins TRBV19 and TRBJ1-1; D is perhaps TRBD1 (5 bases). V was trimmed by 3 bases and J by 5 bases, leaving 16 bases between them. The CDR3 runs to 15 residues. In germline, CDR1 is LNHDA, CDR2 SQIVND (reference sequence). CDR3 loop: CASSIRRPRGTEAFF. The CDR3 DNA sequence: TGTGCCAGTAGTATTAGACGCCCTCGGGGGACTGAAGCTTTCTTT.

The chain joins TRBV6-6 to TRBJ1-1; D gene uncertain. CDR1 and CDR2 (germline): MNHNY, SVGAGI (reference sequence). V lost 7 bases, J lost 1 base, and 7 bases lay in between. This CDR3 is 12 amino acids long. CDR3 protein: CASNTGNTEAFF. CDR3 in DNA: TGTGCCAGCAATACGGGGAACACTGAAGCTTTCTTT.

The V call is TRBV9, the J call TRBJ2-7, with 8 bases lining up with TRBD2. Germline V gene lookup returns CDR1 SGDLS and CDR2 YYNGEE. Losses at the gene ends were 0 bases for V and 7 bases for J; bases not matched to a gene: 9. The CDR3 totals 15 residues. The CDR3 is CASSVARGGLEEQYF. DNA for the CDR3: TGTGCCAGCAGCGTAGCACGGGGGGGCCTAGAGGAGCAGTACTTC.

The V gene is TRBV4-1, the J gene TRBJ2-3; 13 nucleotides agree with TRBD2. The germline CDR1 and CDR2 sequences are MGHRA and YSYEKL. Trimming cost V 6 bases and J 1 base; bases outside gene matches: 10. The CDR3 spans 18 residues. DNA of the CDR3: TGCGCCAGCAGTCAGACTAGCGGGGGGAGAAGGGGCACAGATACGCAGTATTTT. Translating it yields CASSQTSGGRRGTDTQYF.